This T cell receptor beta chain comes out of a study of T cells in Graves' hyperthyroidism and ophthalmopathy. On the study more broadly: Specimen type is peripheral blood, collected at initial diagnosis prior to any treatment. Study results and limitations: Appearing also in blood were most of the thyroid clonotypes expanded above 0.001.

Note on this clonotype: As yet, its antigen is unknown.

Trimming cost V 10 bases and J 3 bases; bases outside gene matches: 9. CDR1 and CDR2 from the germline V gene are MNHEY and SVGEGT. The CDR3 contains 14 residues. Orbital computed tomography and thyroid ultrasound, together with serum TRAb and thyroxine and clinical symptoms, were used for diagnoses. Using around 10 ml of fresh peripheral blood, PBMCs were prepared. RNA transcripts provided the source from which TCR beta CDR3 regions were amplified. Primed by the HTBI set, a first-round RT-PCR was run on the TCR CDR3. One entry per CDR3 protein results from TCRdb running MiXCR on the multiplex PCR reads. This repertoire shows some 770,000 distinct CDR3 sequences, approximately 16% found once; its top ten account for over 7.5%.

Input material: blood. This receptor was obtained from a young man with Graves' hyperthyroidism. V gene TRBV6-2 or TRBV6-3 combines with J gene TRBJ2-7; 10 bases map to TRBD2. The CDR3 here is CAIQRTSGFYEQYF. The CDR3 coding sequence is TGTGCCATTCAGAGGACTAGCGGCTTCTACGAGCAGTACTTC.